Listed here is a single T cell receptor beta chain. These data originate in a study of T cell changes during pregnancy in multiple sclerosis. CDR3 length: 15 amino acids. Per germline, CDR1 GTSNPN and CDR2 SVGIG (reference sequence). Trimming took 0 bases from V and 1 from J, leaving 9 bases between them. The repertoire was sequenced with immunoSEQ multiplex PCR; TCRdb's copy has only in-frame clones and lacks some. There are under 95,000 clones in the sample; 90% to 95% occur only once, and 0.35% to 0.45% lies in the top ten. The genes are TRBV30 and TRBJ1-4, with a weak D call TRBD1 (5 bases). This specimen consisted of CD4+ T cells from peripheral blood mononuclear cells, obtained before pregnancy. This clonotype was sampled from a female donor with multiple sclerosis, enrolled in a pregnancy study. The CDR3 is CAWSVSGGTNEKLFF. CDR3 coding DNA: TGTGCCTGGAGTGTAAGCGGGGGAACTAATGAAAAACTGTTTTTT. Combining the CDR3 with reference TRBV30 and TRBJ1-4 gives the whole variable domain SQTIHQWPATLVQPVGSPLSLECTVEGTSNPNLYWYRQAAGRGLQLLFYSVGIGQISSEVPQNLSASRPQDRQFILSSKKLLLSDSGFYLCAWSVSGGTNEKLFFGSGTQLSVL.